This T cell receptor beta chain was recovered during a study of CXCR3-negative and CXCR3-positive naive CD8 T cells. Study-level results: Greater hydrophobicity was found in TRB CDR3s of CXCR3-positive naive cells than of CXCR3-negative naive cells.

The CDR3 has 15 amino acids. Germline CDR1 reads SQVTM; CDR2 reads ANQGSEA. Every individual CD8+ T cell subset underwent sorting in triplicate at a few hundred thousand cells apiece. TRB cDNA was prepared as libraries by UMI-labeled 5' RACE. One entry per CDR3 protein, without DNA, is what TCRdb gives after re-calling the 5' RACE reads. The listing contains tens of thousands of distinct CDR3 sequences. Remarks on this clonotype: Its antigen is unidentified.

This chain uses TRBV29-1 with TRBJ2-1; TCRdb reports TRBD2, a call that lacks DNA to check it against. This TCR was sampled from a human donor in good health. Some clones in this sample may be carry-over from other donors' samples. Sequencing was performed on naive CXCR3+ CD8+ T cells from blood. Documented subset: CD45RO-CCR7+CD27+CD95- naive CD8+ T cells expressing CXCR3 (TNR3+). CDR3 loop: CSVPLTSGTYNEQFF.